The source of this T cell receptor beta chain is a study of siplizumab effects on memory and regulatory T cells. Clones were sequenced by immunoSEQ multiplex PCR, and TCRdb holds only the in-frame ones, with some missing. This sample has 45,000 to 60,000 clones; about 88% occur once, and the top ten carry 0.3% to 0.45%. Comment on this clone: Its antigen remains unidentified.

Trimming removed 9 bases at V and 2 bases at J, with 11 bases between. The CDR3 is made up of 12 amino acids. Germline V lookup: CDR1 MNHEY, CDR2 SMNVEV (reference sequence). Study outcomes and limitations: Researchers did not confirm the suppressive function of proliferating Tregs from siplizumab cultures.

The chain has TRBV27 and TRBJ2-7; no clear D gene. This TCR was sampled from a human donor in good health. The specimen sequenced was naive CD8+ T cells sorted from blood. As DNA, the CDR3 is TGTGCCAGTGGACCGGTTGCCTACGAGCAGTACTTC. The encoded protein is CASGPVAYEQYF.